This T cell receptor (beta chain) was sequenced for a study of human thymus T cells. Generated by immunoSEQ multiplex PCR, the TCRdb table keeps only in-frame clones and is missing some. The profile covers more than 45,000 clones, with 90% to 95% appearing a single time and roughly 5.6% taken by the ten largest. Healthy Finnish infants undergoing corrective surgery for congenital heart defects were used as donors. Only four of the eight donors provided an approximately 0.45-1 mL blood sample. Study outcomes and limitations: V and J genes seemed to be used with bias in thymic and blood repertoires.

With respect to this clone: The antigen remains unidentified.

This clonotype originated in a boy under two years old with a congenital heart defect but otherwise immunologically healthy. The sequenced material came from blood.

The CDR3 bases are TGTGCCAGGAAGCCAGGACAGGGGAACTACGAGCAGTACTTC. As protein: CARKPGQGNYEQYF. The chain is built from TRBV27 and TRBJ2-7; 9 nucleotides agree with TRBD1. The junction had 9 bases not matched to a gene; V was cut back by 9 bases and J by 3 bases. In germline, CDR1 is MNHEY, CDR2 SMNVEV (reference sequence). The CDR3 totals 14 residues.